The rows below give T cell receptor beta chains drawn from one sample of a study of PD-1 blockade in mismatch repair-deficient tumors. The method was immunoSEQ multiplex PCR; TCRdb's version includes in-frame clones alone and lacks a portion of them. This table has around 18,000 clones, 84% appearing once. The sample consisted of PBMCs, taken less than 25 weeks after starting pembrolizumab. All receptors derive from an adult with mismatch repair-deficient cancer. CDR3s include the opening cysteine and the closing phenylalanine or tryptophan. The order of the fields is clone size, V gene, J gene, CDR3 protein. Clone size appears in some rows only: once, few, many, or a class for an expanded clone.

>NA|TRBV28|TRBJ2-1
CASLAGDFYNEQFF
>few|TRBV19|TRBJ2-7
CASGWRGSYEQYF
>few|TRBV2|TRBJ2-7
CASSEGLGLDEQYF
>NA|TRBV5-4|TRBJ2-3
CASSLRGSGTSADTQYF
>once|TRBV27|TRBJ1-2
CASSLLPTTGGYTF
>NA|TRBV7-8|TRBJ1-2
CASSFTDRSNYGYTF
>NA|TRBV5-6|TRBJ2-7
CASSLYHGYEQYF
>NA|TRBV6-5|TRBJ1-5
CASRPTGISNQPQHF
>NA|TRBV2|TRBJ1-2
CASRDDRNYGYTF
>NA|TRBV6-5|TRBJ2-7
CASSTGYEQYF
>few|TRBV27|TRBJ2-7
CASSRNSGTGAPLYF
>once|TRBV18|TRBJ2-1
CASSLSGSRALNEQFF
>few|TRBV2|TRBJ2-7
CASIGALTYEQYF
>NA|TRBV5-5|TRBJ2-7
CASSPDRGPPYEQYF
>once|TRBV5-1|TRBJ2-1
CASSWSGTGIYNEQFF
>NA|TRBV28|TRBJ1-5
CASSLSSQPQHF
>NA|TRBV10-3|TRBJ1-1
CATGQGITEAFF
>few|TRBV19|TRBJ1-2
CASRMGAAGYTF
>NA|TRBV10-3|TRBJ1-5
CAISENTGFQPQHF
>NA|TRBV6-1|TRBJ2-7
CASSEVSPAASGRTYEQYF
>NA|TRBV28|TRBJ1-1
CASSLPVTGAFF
>NA|TRBV7-6|TRBJ1-4
CASSWTGQGEKLFF
>NA|TRBV27|TRBJ2-2
CASSSRADGELFF
>NA|TRBV10-3|TRBJ1-4
CATSTVTNEKLFF
>NA|TRBV6-1|TRBJ1-5
CASTRGQSIDQPQHF
>once|TRBV6-5|TRBJ2-3
CASSNAYTDTQYF
>NA|TRBV29-1|TRBJ2-1
CSGVYSYNEQFF
>NA|TRBV5-1|TRBJ1-2
CASSLGTGIYGYTF
>NA|TRBV4-1|TRBJ2-1
CASSRAETSGRANEQFF
>NA|TRBV7-3|TRBJ1-1
CASSLTGGDTEAFF
>NA|TRBV5-1|TRBJ2-6
CASKTAGGDINFSGANVLTF
>NA|TRBV28|TRBJ2-2
CASSFPLTTGGELFF
>NA|TRBV2|TRBJ1-4
CASMRGQNEKLFF
>NA|TRBV5-1|TRBJ2-5
CASSSQTGGGETQYF
>NA|TRBV11-3|TRBJ2-7
CASSQKRVWPYEQYF
>NA|TRBV19|TRBJ1-2
CASSIHGSLNYGYTF
>NA|TRBV29-1|TRBJ1-5
CSVLQGSGPQHF
>NA|TRBV28|TRBJ2-5
CASSPLRWEKSETQYF
>NA|TRBV14|TRBJ2-2
CASSQVPTGVFTGELFF
>NA|TRBV29-1|TRBJ2-5
CSVGTHGYQETQYF
>NA|TRBV5-6|TRBJ2-3
CASSLGGTSTDTQYF
>NA|TRBV2|TRBJ2-1
CASSGGHVSYNEQFF
>NA|TRBV5-3|TRBJ2-1
CARSFVLAGVNEQFF
>NA|TRBV28|TRBJ1-1
CASSLSATTTMNTEAFF
>NA|TRBV28|TRBJ1-5
CASSLLVLAQHF
>few|TRBV11-2|TRBJ2-7
CASSFRRLAVYGEQYF